What follows describes a single T cell receptor (beta chain). This sample is part of a study of blood T cell repertoires in COVID-19. Whole-study context: Acute-phase and convalescent COVID-19 samples originated in the United States, Italy and Spain. Sources were T cells, B-cell-depleted T cells, or PBMCs; the material itself was cDNA or gDNA.

In the original analysis: Reference gene primer amplification gave estimated nucleated cell counts. The repertoire was sequenced with immunoSEQ multiplex PCR; TCRdb's copy has only in-frame clones and lacks some. Clone size and the V and J calls come from that table; the DNA yielded D and trimming. This table holds approximately 88,000 clones, about 80% found once. Germline values: CDR1 SGDLS, CDR2 YYNGEE. V was pared by 0 bases and J by 5 bases, with 20 bases between. The CDR3 consists of 17 residues. The chain uses TRBV9 and TRBJ2-5, with D possibly matching TRBD2 (7 bases). Material: peripheral blood. The TCR sequence derives from a woman aged 80 or over with acute or convalescent COVID-19. The CDR3 DNA sequence: TGTGCCAGCAGCGTAGCAATCGGCGGGAGAGGGGGGGAGACCCAGTACTTC. Translation gives CASSVAIGGRGGETQYF.